One sample yielded the 17 T cell receptor beta chains listed below, sequenced in a study of monozygotic twins with inflammatory bowel disease. TCRdb reworked the 5' RACE reads into one entry per CDR3 protein, no DNA. In all, the sample yields 420,000 or so distinct CDR3 sequences. The specimen sequenced was blood. These receptors were taken from a human donor with ulcerative colitis or Crohn's disease, or a healthy co-twin of an affected twin (not recorded which).

The chain couples TRBV7-2 to TRBJ1-5; TCRdb reports TRBD1, a call that lacks DNA to check it against. In germline, CDR1 is SGHTA, CDR2 FQGNSA. This CDR3 region has 15 residues. The CDR3 spells CASSLRDSLNQPQHF.

This chain links TRBV6-5 with TRBJ1-1; TCRdb reports TRBD1, a call that lacks DNA to check it against. The CDR3 loop spans 16 amino acids. CDR1 is MNHEY, CDR2 SVGAGI, per germline. This chain's CDR3 is CASSSTTPSILTEAFF.

The chain links TRBV18 to TRBJ2-7; the TCRdb call, TRBD2, lacks DNA for checking. CDR1 and CDR2 from the germline V gene are KGHSH and LQKENI. The CDR3 length is 15 residues. CDR3: CASSLPTSGGYEQYF.

The V and J genes are TRBV20-1 and TRBJ1-1. From germline, CDR1 is DFQATT and CDR2 SNEGSKA (reference sequence). This CDR3 spans 12 amino acids. The CDR3 sequence is CSARAANTEAFF.

The chain recombines TRBV18 with TRBJ2-3; TCRdb selects TRBD2, and the lack of DNA leaves this call unchecked. The CDR3 has 20 residues. Germline CDR1 and CDR2: KGHSH and LQKENI. The CDR3 here is CASSQTSGIAPIGIRDTQYF.

The gene calls are TRBV27 and TRBJ1-4; the D call of TRBD1 rests on TCRdb alone, since no DNA is present to check it. CDR3 length: 15 amino acids. Germline V gene data show CDR1 as MNHEY and CDR2 as SMNVEV (reference sequence). CDR3 in amino acids: CASSLRDRPNEKLFF.

The rearrangement links TRBV12-3 or TRBV12-4 to TRBJ1-2. The CDR3 has 14 amino acids. The CDR3 sequence: CASSLHSANYGYTF.

The chain uses TRBV15 and TRBJ2-5. This CDR3 contains 12 residues. The germline V gene has CDR1 LNHNV and CDR2 YYDKDF (reference sequence). The CDR3 reads CATRQGKETQYF.

This chain connects TRBV27 to TRBJ1-2. Germline values: CDR1 MNHEY, CDR2 SMNVEV (reference sequence). The CDR3 has 15 amino acids. The CDR3: CASSFGEGPNYGYTF.

The V gene is TRBV7-9, the J gene TRBJ1-1. Germline V gene sequence: CDR1 SEHNR, CDR2 FQNEAQ (reference sequence). The CDR3 runs to 14 residues. The CDR3: CASSLRSLNTEAFF.

V and J are TRBV5-6 and TRBJ2-7; TCRdb's assignment of TRBD1 cannot be checked, as there is no DNA. In germline, CDR1 is SGHDT, CDR2 YYEEEE. The CDR3 runs 12 residues. CDR3 sequence reads: CASSSGQSTQYF.

The chain carries TRBV7-2 and TRBJ2-2; TCRdb's D call, TRBD2, is unchecked because there is no DNA. CDR1 SGHTA and CDR2 FQGNSA come from the germline V gene. This CDR3 is 15 amino acids long. CDR3 sequence: CASSSGLGGTGELFF.

This chain uses TRBV6-1 with TRBJ1-2; TCRdb gives TRBD1 as the D gene, but with no DNA this cannot be confirmed. The CDR3 consists of 16 residues. Per the germline V gene, CDR1 is MNHNS and CDR2 is SASEGT. This CDR3 reads CASSEAATQGHYGYTF.

This chain connects TRBV30 to TRBJ1-6; TCRdb's D gene call, TRBD1, goes unchecked for lack of DNA. CDR3 length: 14 residues. The germline CDR1 and CDR2 sequences are GTSNPN and SVGIG (reference sequence). The CDR3 sequence is CAWATGTLNSPLHF.

The chain links TRBV7-9 to TRBJ2-7; TCRdb outputs TRBD1, but without DNA this stays unchecked. The CDR3 totals 16 residues. Looked up from germline, CDR1 is SEHNR and CDR2 is FQNEAQ (reference sequence). The CDR3 region is CASSSSGGEDLREQYF. The variable domain in full, completed from reference TRBV7-9 and TRBJ2-7, reads DTGVSQNPRHKITKRGQNVTFRCDPISEHNRLYWYRQTLGQGPEFLTYFQNEAQLEKSRLLSDRFSAERPKGSFSTLEIQRTEQGDSAMYLCASSSSGGEDLREQYFGPGTRLTVT.

The chain joins TRBV13 to TRBJ1-2; TCRdb calls TRBD1, which cannot be checked without DNA. From germline, CDR1 is PRHDT and CDR2 FYEKMQ (reference sequence). The CDR3 is 13 residues long. The CDR3 sequence is CASSRTTAYGYTF.

The CDR3 protein is CAGSTSPNEQFF. The gene calls are TRBV6-6 and TRBJ2-1; with no DNA, the TCRdb D assignment of TRBD2 cannot be verified. Germline V lookup: CDR1 MNHNY, CDR2 SVGAGI (reference sequence). The CDR3 contains 12 residues.